This paragraph reports one TCR beta chain. Its specificity is not known. Repertoires were generated with immunoSEQ multiplex PCR, while TCRdb's copy carries only in-frame clones and drops some. The sample carries around 700,000 clones, 90% to 95% recorded once. The data are from a study of shared clonotypes between healthy human individuals. Background on the study: There were three CD4 naive, three CD4 memory, two CD8 naive and one CD8 memory plates per donor. Study results and caveats: Four donors held about 5% of naive CD4 clonotypes in common.

CD45RO-negative cells were positively selected for CCR7, leaving out terminally differentiated effector memory CD45RA+ cells. The CDR3 loop spans 14 amino acids. In germline, CDR1 is MDHEN, CDR2 SYDVKM. V lost 4 bases to trimming and J lost 8 bases, with 14 bases between them. Sample: naive CD8+ T cells sorted from blood. V is TRBV28 and J is TRBJ1-4; D remains unclear. This receptor was obtained from a man aged 30-40 years in good health. The CDR3 loop reads CASSWQTVGEKLFF. CDR3 in DNA: TGTGCCAGCAGTTGGCAGACTGTAGGGGAAAAACTGTTTTTT.